This T cell receptor beta chain was sequenced during a study of beta chain features in type 1 diabetes. The study, taken as a whole, reports: Patients with Type 1 diabetes showed moderately but significantly shorter TCRB CDR3s in all four CD4+ subsets. Type 1 diabetes patients had VDJ junctions that carried fewer insertions and more deletions.

CDR3 length: 14 amino acids. Trimming shortened V by 2 bases and J by 0 bases, and 8 bases separated the two germline ends. Germline V lookup: CDR1 MDHEN, CDR2 SYDVKM. This clone was seen a few times. The antigen remains undetermined. The whole isolated RNA underwent reverse transcription, so sequencing captured expressed TCRB transcripts. Assay used: immunoSEQ multiplex PCR; TCRdb lists only in-frame clones, some missing. The data contain more than 250,000 clones, approximately 14% of them singletons. V and J are TRBV28 and TRBJ2-7; tentatively, D is TRBD1 (5 bases). The specimen was naive CD4+ T cells from blood. The sequence derives from a man aged 30 to 45 with type 1 diabetes. As DNA, the CDR3 is TGTGCCAGCAGTTTAAAGCAGGGCTCCTACGAGCAGTACTTC. The encoded protein is CASSLKQGSYEQYF.